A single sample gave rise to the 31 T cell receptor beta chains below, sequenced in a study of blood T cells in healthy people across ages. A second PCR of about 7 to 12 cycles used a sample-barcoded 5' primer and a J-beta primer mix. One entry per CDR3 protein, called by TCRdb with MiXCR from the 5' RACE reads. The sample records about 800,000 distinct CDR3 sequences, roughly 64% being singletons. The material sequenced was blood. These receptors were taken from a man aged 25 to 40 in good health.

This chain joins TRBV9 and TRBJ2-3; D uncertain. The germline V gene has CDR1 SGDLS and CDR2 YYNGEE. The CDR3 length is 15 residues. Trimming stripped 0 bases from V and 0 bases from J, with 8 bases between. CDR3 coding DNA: TGTGCCAGCAGCGTAGTTGGACGAAGCACAGATACGCAGTATTTT. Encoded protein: CASSVVGRSTDTQYF.

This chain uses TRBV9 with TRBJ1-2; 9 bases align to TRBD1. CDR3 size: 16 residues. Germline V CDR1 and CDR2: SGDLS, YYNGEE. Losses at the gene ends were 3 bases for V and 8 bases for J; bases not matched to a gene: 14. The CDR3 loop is CASSANPGTGFKGYTF. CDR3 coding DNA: TGTGCCAGCAGCGCCAATCCCGGGACAGGGTTCAAGGGCTACACCTTC.

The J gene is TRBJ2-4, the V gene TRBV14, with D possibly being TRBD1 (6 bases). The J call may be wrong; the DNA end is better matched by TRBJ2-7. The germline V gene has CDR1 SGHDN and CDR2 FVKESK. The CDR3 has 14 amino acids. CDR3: CASSQSTGNYEQYF. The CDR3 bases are TGTGCCAGCAGCCAATCCACAGGGAACTACGAGCAGTACTTC.

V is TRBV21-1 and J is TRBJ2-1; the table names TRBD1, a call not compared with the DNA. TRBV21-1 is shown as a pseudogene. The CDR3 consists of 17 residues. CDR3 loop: CASSKRQGSYSYNEQFF. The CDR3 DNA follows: TGTGCCAGCAGCAAAAGACAGGGATCTTACTCCTACAATGAGCAGTTCTTC.

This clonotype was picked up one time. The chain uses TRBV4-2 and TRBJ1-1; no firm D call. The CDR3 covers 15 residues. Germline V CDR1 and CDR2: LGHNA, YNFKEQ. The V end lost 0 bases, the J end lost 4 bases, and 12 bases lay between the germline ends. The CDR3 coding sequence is TGTGCCAGCAGCCAAGATTCGAGTCGGGTCACTGAAGCTTTCTTT. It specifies CASSQDSSRVTEAFF.

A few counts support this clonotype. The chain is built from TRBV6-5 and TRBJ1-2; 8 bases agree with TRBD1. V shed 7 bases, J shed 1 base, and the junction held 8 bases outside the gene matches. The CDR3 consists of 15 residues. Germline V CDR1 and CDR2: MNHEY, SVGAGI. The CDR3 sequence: CASTYGTGDNYGYTF. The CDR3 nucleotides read TGTGCCAGCACCTACGGGACAGGCGATAACTATGGCTACACCTTC.

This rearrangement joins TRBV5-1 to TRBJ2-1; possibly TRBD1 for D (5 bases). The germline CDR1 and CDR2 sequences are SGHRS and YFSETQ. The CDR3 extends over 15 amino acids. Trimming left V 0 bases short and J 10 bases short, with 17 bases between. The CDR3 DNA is TGCGCCAGCAGCTTGGAAATAGGAGTAGCAGGGGAGCAGTTCTTC. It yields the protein CASSLEIGVAGEQFF.

CDR3 region: CASSHLAGRIHEQYF. The CDR3 DNA is TGCGCCAGCAGCCACCTGGCAGGGCGAATCCACGAGCAGTACTTC. The chain carries TRBV4-3 and TRBJ2-5; possibly TRBD1 for D (5 bases). The J call could be wrong; TRBJ2-7 is a better fit for the DNA end. This CDR3 is 15 amino acids long. In germline, CDR1 is LGHNA, CDR2 YSLEER.

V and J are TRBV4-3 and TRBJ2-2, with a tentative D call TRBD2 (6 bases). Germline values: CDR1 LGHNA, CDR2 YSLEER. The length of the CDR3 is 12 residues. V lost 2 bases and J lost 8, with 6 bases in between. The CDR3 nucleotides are TGCGCCAGCAGCCAACGGGGGGGGGAGCTGTTTTTT. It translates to CASSQRGGELFF.

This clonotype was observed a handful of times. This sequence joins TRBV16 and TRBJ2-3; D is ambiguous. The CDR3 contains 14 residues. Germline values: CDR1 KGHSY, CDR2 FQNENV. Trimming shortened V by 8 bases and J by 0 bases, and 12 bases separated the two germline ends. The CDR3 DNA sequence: TGTGCCAGCGGCGGAAGTGGGAGCACAGATACGCAGTATTTT. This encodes CASGGSGSTDTQYF.

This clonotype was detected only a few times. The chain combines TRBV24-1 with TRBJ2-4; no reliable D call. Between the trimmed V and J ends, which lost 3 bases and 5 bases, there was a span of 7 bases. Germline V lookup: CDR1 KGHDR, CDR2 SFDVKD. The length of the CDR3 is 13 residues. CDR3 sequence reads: CATSDIPENIQYF. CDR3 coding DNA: TGTGCCACCAGTGATATTCCCGAAAACATTCAGTACTTC.

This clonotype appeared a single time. The CDR3 region has the DNA TGCAGTGCTAGAGATCGAGCGGGGGGCTGGAATGAGCAGTTCTTC. Translation: CSARDRAGGWNEQFF. V and J are TRBV20-1 and TRBJ2-1; 9 nucleotides align to TRBD2. The CDR3 length is 15 residues. V was pared by 0 bases and J by 7 bases, with 7 bases of the junction left unmatched. Germline V gives CDR1 DFQATT, CDR2 SNEGSKA (reference sequence).

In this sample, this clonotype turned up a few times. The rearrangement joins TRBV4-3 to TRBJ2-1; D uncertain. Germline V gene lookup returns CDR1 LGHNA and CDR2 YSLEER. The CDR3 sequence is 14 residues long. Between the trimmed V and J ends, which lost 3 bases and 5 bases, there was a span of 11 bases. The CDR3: CASSQSFDHNEQFF. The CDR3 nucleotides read TGCGCCAGCAGCCAGTCATTCGACCACAATGAGCAGTTCTTC.

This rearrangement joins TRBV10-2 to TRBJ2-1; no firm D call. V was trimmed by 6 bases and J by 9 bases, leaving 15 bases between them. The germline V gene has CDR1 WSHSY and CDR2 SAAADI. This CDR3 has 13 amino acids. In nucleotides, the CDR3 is TGCGCCAGCAGCCTTCCAGTCGCCCTTGAGCAGTTCTTC. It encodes CASSLPVALEQFF.

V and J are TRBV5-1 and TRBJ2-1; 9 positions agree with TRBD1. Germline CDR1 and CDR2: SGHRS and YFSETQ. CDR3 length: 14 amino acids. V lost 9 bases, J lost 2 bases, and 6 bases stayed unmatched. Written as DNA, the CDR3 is TGCGCCACCGGAACAGGGGGCGCCTACAATGAGCAGTTCTTC. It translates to CATGTGGAYNEQFF.

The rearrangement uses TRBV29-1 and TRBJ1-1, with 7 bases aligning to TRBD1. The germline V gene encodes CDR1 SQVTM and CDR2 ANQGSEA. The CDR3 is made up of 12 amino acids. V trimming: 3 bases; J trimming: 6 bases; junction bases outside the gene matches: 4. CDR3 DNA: TGCAGCGTTGAGCGACAGGGCTCTGAAGCTTTCTTT. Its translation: CSVERQGSEAFF. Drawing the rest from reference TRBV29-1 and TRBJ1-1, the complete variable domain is SAVISQKPSRDICQRGTSLTIQCQVDSQVTMMFWYRQQPGQSLTLIATANQGSEATYESGFVIDKFPISRPNLTFSTLTVSNMSPEDSSIYLCSVERQGSEAFFGQGTRLTVV.

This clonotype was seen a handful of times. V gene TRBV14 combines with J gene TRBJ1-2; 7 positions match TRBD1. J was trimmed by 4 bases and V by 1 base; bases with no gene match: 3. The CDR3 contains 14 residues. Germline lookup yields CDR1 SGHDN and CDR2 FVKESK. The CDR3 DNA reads TGTGCCAGCAGCCAAGCGGGACAGTTCTATGGCTACACCTTC. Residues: CASSQAGQFYGYTF.

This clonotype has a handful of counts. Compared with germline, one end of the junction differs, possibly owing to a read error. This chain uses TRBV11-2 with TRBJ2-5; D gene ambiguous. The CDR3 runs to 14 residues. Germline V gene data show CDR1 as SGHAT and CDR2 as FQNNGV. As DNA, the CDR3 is TGTGCCAGCAGCTTAGCCCGGAAGGAAGAGGCCCAGTACTTC. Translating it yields CASSLARKEEAQYF.

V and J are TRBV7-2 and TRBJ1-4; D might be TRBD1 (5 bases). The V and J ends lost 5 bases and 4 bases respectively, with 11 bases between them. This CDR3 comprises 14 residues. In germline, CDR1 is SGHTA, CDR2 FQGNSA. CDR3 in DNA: TGTGCCAGCAGCCCTGAAAGGGGTAATGAAAAACTGTTTTTT. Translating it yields CASSPERGNEKLFF.

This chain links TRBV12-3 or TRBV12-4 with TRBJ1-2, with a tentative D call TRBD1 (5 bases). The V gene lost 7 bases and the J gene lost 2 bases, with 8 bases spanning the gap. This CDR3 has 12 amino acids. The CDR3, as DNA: TGTGCCAGCACACGGGGGAACTATGGCTACACCTTC. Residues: CASTRGNYGYTF.

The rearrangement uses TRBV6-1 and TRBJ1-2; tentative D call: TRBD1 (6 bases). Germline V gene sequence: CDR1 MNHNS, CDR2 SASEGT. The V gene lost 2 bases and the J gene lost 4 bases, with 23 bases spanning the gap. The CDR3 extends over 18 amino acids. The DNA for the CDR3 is TGTGCCAGCAGTGAAAGGGGGGCAGGGCAGGGGATTCGCTATGGCTACACCTTC. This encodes CASSERGAGQGIRYGYTF.

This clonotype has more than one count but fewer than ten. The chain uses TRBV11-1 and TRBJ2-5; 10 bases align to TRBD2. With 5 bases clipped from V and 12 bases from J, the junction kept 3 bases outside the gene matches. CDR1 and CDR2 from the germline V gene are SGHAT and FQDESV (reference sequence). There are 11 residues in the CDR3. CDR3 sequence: CASSNGLAEYF. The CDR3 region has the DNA TGTGCCAGCAGCAATGGACTAGCGGAGTACTTC.

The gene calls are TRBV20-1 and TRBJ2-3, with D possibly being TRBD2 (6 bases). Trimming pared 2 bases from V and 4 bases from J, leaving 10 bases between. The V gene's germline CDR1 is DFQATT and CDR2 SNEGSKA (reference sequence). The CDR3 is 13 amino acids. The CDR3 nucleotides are TGCAGTGCTAGATCTAGCGCAGCAGATACGCAGTATTTT. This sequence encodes CSARSSAADTQYF.

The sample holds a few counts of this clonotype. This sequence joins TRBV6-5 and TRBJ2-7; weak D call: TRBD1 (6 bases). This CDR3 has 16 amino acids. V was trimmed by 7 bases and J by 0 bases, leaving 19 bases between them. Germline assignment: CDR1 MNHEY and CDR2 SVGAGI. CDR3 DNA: TGTGCCAGCACCCCACTATCCGGGACACACTCCTACGAGCAGTACTTC. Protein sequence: CASTPLSGTHSYEQYF.

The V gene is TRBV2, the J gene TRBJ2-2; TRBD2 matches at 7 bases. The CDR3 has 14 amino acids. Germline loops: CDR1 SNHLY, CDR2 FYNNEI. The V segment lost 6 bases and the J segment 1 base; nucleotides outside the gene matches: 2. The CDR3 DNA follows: TGTGCCAGCAGCGCTAGCGGGAACACCGGGGAGCTGTTTTTT. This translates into CASSASGNTGELFF.

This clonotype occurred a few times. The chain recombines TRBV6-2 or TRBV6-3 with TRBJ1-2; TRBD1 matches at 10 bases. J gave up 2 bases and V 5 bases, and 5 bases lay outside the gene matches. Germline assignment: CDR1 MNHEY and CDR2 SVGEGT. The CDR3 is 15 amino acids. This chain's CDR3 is CASSRPGQGNYGYTF. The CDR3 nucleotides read TGTGCCAGCAGTCGTCCGGGACAGGGGAACTATGGCTACACCTTC.

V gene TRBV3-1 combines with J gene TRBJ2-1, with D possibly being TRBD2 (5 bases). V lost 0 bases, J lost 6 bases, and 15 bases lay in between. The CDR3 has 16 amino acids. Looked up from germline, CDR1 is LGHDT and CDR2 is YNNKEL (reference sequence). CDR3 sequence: CASSQDKASRGNEQFF. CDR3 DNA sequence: TGTGCCAGCAGCCAAGATAAAGCTAGCCGGGGCAATGAGCAGTTCTTC.

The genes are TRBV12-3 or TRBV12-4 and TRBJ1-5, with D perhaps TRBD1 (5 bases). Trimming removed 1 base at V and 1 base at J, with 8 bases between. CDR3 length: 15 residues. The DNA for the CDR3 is TGTGCCAGCAGTTTAGGGGGGAGAAGCAATCAGCCCCAGCATTTT. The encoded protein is CASSLGGRSNQPQHF.

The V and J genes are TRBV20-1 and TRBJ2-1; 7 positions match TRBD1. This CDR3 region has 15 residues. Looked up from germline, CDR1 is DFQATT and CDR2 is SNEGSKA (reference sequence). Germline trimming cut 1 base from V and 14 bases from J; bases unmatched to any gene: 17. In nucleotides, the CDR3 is TGCAGTGCTAGAGGGGGACAGTTTAATATCGAGATGGAGTTCTTC. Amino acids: CSARGGQFNIEMEFF.

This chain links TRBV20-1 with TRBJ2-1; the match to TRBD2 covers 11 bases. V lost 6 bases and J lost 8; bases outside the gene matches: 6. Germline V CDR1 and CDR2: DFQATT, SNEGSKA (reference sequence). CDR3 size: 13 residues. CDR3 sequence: CSAPSGGMYEQFF. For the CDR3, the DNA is TGCAGTGCGCCTAGCGGGGGGATGTATGAGCAGTTCTTC.

CDR3 sequence: CASSLKGPDGYTF. The CDR3 nucleotides read TGTGCCAGCAGTTTAAAGGGGCCGGATGGCTACACCTTC. The chain joins TRBV27 to TRBJ1-2; tentative D call: TRBD1 (5 bases). The ends were cut back, 2 bases at V and 6 bases at J, with 10 bases in the middle. The germline gives CDR1 MNHEY, CDR2 SMNVEV (reference sequence). CDR3 size: 13 residues.